This is a list of T cell receptor beta chains from one sample in a study of T cell responses to AZD1222 COVID-19 vaccine. The repertoire was sequenced with immunoSEQ multiplex PCR; TCRdb's copy has only in-frame clones and lacks some. The sample holds around 110,000 clones, about nine tenths seen once. The sample in question was peripheral blood, obtained on day 0 of AZD1222 vaccination. These receptors originate from an adult in good health. CDR3s include the opening cysteine and the closing phenylalanine or tryptophan. A D gene is named only where the DNA matches it firmly. Clone size appears in some rows only: once, few, many, or a class for an expanded clone.

>-|-|TRBV20-1|TRBJ1-1
TGCAGTGCTAGTAAACCGATACCTGGTGGCACTGAAGCTTTCTTT
CSASKPIPGGTEAFF
>-|-|TRBV7-2|TRBJ2-7
TGTGCCAGCAGCTTGCCCCCCAACTCCTACGAGCAGTACTTC
CASSLPPNSYEQYF
>-|TRBD1|TRBV28|TRBJ1-2
TGTGCCACCCAAGACAGGGCCAGCCTCTATGGCTACACCTTC
CATQDRASLYGYTF
>-|TRBD1|TRBV6-5|TRBJ1-2
TGTGCCAGCACCGACAGGGGATTAAACTATGGCTACACCTTC
CASTDRGLNYGYTF
>-|TRBD1|TRBV4-2|TRBJ2-7
TGTGCCAGCAGCCAAGATCGGGGACAGTCCTACGAGCAGTACTTC
CASSQDRGQSYEQYF
>-|-|TRBV7-6|TRBJ1-4
TGTGCCAGCAGCTACGGACGTGGGGGGACCCTGTTTTTT
CASSYGRGGTLFF
>-|-|TRBV25-1|TRBJ1-5
TGTGCCAGCAGTGAATTACGGCAGCCCCAGCATTTT
CASSELRQPQHF
>-|TRBD1|TRBV7-7|TRBJ2-7
TGTGCCAGCAGCCGTACCGGGACAGGTTTATCATTTGCGTCCTACGAGCAGTACTTC
CASSRTGTGLSFASYEQYF
>once|TRBD2|TRBV3-1/TRBV3-2|TRBJ2-4
TGTGCCAGCAGCCAAGAAGATGGGACTAGCGGGGGGACTCAGTACTTC
CASSQEDGTSGGTQYF
>few|-|TRBV19|TRBJ2-2
TGTGCCAGTAGTAGCGGGATAGTACTCGGGGAGCTGTTTTTT
CASSSGIVLGELFF
>-|TRBD1|TRBV11-2|TRBJ2-7
TGTGCCAGCAGCTTAGCGAGGACAGGGGTCTCCGAGCAGTACTTC
CASSLARTGVSEQYF